This T cell receptor (beta chain) is from a study of Ad26.COV2.S vaccination and SARS-CoV-2 variants. As for the study in general: Ad26.COV2.S, an intramuscular injection, was given once or twice 56 days apart.

Trimming removed 5 bases from V and 5 bases from J, with 3 bases in between. The CDR3 contains 10 residues. Per germline, CDR1 MNHEY and CDR2 SVGEGT. Treatment given: some 19 received Ad26.COV2.S at low or high dose, single or two shots; roughly 5 received placebo; per-sample allocation not given. All samples were drawn on day 63, counting from the first vaccine or placebo injection. Concerning this clone itself: Its matching antigen is unknown.

The study's findings and limits: Substantial breadth was reportedly displayed by spike-specific CD8+ and CD4+ T cell responses after vaccination.

Sequenced by immunoSEQ multiplex PCR; TCRdb stores in-frame clones only, minus some. The top ten clones hold about 1.7% of a sample with under 500,000 clones, over 80% of them seen once. This material consisted of peripheral blood, taken in a trial of Ad26.COV2.S vaccine versus placebo. This receptor was obtained from a person aged 18-60 years who received the Ad26.COV2.S COVID-19 vaccine or a placebo. The chain uses TRBV6-2 or TRBV6-3 and TRBJ1-2; D not resolved. CDR3 sequence (DNA): TGTGCCAGCAGTGGTTATGGCTACACCTTC. It specifies CASSGYGYTF.